This paragraph reports one T cell receptor (beta chain). The antigen is not known. Three rounds of nested PCR, following a modified ARM-PCR protocol, produced the TCRbeta library. TCRdb analysed the multiplex PCR reads with MiXCR anew, one entry per CDR3 protein. The table records around 140,000 distinct CDR3 sequences, approximately 64% of them present only once. The source of the sample is a study of tumor and adjacent non-tumor tissue in lung cancer. On the study more broadly: About 4.17 million productive TCRbeta reads were obtained per sample on average.

Notes on the study in general: In normal lung, the top 100 clones were significantly more dominant than in tumor.

RNA was extracted from bulk tissue without any cell sorting. The CDR3 covers 16 residues. Germline values: CDR1 KGHDR, CDR2 SFDVKD. V trimming: 4 bases; J trimming: 3 bases; junction bases outside the gene matches: 7. The gene calls are TRBV24-1 and TRBJ2-3; 9 nucleotides agree with TRBD1. The TCR was taken from a man in his fifties or sixties with small cell lung cancer. The sample comprised lung tumor tissue. The CDR3 coding sequence is TGTGCCACCAGTGACCGGGGGACAGGGTGGACAGATACGCAGTATTTT. This translates into CATSDRGTGWTDTQYF.